This T cell receptor (beta chain) came from a study of neurological immune-mediated disorders. Many counts were recorded for this clonotype. The CDR3 loop spans 15 amino acids. The germline V gene encodes CDR1 SGHRS and CDR2 YFSETQ. The V end was cut by 0 bases, the J end by 5 bases, with 12 bases between. TCRdb passed the 5' RACE reads through MiXCR, listing each CDR3 protein once. Of about 55,000 distinct CDR3 sequences listed, just under 4% are singletons. This chain links TRBV5-1 with TRBJ1-5; D may be TRBD1 (5 bases). Sequences were obtained from CD4+ T cells from blood. The receptor was isolated from a woman in her forties with multiple sclerosis. The CDR3 reads CASSLGQGPHQPQHF. CDR3 nucleotides: TGCGCCAGCAGCTTGGGTCAGGGACCCCATCAGCCCCAGCATTTT.